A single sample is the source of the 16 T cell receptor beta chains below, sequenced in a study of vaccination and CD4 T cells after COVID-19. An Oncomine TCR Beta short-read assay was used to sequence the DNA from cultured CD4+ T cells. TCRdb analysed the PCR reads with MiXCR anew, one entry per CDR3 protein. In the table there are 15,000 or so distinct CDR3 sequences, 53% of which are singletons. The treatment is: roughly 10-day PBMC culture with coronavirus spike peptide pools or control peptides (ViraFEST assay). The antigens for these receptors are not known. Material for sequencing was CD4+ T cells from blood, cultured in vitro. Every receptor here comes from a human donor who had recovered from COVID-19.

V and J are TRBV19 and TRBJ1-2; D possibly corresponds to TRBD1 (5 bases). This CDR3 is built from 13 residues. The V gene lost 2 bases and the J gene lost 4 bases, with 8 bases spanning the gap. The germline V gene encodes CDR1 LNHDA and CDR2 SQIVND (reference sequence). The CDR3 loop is CASSIQGTYGYTF. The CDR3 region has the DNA TGTGCCAGTAGTATACAGGGAACCTATGGCTACACCTTC.

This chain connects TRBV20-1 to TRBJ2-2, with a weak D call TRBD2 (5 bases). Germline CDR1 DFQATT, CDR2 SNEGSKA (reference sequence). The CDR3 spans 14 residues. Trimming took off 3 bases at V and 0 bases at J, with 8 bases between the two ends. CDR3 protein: CSASVGANTGELFF. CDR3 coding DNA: TGCAGTGCTAGTGTGGGAGCGAACACCGGGGAGCTGTTTTTT.

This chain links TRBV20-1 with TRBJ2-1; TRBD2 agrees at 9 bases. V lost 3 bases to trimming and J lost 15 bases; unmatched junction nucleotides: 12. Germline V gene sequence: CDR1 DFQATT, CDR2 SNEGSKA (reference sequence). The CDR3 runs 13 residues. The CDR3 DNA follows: TGCAGTGCTAGGGGAGGGAGCGGGAGGCCCCCGTTCTTC. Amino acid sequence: CSARGGSGRPPFF.

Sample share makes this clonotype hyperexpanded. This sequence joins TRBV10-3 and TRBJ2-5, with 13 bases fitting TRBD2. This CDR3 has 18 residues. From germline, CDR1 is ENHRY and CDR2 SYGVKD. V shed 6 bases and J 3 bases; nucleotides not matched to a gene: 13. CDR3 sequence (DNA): TGTGCCATCAGCGTCGGGACTATGGGGACTAGCGGGAAAGAGACCCAGTACTTC. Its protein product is CAISVGTMGTSGKETQYF.

CDR3 in DNA: TGTGCCAGCGGTCCTCAATCGGGGGCACCCTACGAGCAGTACTTC. This sequence encodes CASGPQSGAPYEQYF. The chain has TRBV2 and TRBJ2-7; D possibly uses TRBD1 or TRBD2 (6 bases each). Germline lookup yields CDR1 SNHLY and CDR2 FYNNEI. Trimming removed 8 bases at V and 2 bases at J, with 19 bases between. This CDR3 spans 15 amino acids.

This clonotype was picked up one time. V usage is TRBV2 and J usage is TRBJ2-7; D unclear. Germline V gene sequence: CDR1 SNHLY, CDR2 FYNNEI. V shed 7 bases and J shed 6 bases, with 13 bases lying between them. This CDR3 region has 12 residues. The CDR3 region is CASNPDRFEQYF. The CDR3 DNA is TGTGCCAGCAATCCCGATAGGTTCGAGCAGTACTTC.

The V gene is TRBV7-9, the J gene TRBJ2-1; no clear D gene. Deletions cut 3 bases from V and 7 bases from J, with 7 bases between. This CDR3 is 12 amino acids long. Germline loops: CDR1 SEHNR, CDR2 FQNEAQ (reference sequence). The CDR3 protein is CASSFPRNEQFF. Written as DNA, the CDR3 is TGTGCCAGCAGCTTCCCGAGAAATGAGCAGTTCTTC.

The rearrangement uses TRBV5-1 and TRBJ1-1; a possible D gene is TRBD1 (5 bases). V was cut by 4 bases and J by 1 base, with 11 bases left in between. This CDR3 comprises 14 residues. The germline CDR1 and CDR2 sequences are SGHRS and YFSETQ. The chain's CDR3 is CASSPRGANTEAFF. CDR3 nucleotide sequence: TGCGCCAGCAGCCCCCGCGGGGCGAACACTGAAGCTTTCTTT.

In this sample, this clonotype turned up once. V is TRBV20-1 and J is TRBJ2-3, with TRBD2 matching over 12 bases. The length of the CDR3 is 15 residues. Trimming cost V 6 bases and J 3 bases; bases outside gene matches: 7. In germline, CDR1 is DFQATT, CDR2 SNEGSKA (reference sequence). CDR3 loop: CSADRTSGNTDTQYF. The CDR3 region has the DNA TGCAGTGCGGATAGGACTAGCGGGAATACAGATACGCAGTATTTT.

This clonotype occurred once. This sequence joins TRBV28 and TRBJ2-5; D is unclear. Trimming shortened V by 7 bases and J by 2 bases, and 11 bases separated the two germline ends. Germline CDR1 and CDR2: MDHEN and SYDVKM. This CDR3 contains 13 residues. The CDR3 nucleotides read TGTGCCAGCAACTTCGGTAGTCAAGAGACCCAGTACTTC. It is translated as CASNFGSQETQYF.

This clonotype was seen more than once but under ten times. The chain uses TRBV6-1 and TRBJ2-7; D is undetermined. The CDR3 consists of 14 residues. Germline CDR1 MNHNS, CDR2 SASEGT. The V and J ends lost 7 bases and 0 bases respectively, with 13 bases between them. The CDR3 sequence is CASTSIVSSYEQYF. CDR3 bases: TGTGCCAGCACCAGTATAGTGAGCTCCTACGAGCAGTACTTC.

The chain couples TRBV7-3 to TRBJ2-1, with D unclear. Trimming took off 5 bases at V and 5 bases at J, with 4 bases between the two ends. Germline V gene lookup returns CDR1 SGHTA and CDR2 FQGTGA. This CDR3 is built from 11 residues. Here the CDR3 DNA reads TGTGCCAGCAGCGTTGACAATGAGCAGTTCTTC. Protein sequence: CASSVDNEQFF.

In nucleotides, the CDR3 is TGCGCCAGCAGCCTGGAGGGGGGGGAAAGGAACACTGAAGCTTTCTTT. Translated: CASSLEGGERNTEAFF. This chain uses TRBV5-1 with TRBJ1-1, with a weak D call TRBD1 (6 bases). Trimming removed 4 bases from V and 1 base from J, with 17 bases in between. Germline assignment: CDR1 SGHRS and CDR2 YFSETQ. The CDR3 consists of 16 residues. The full variable domain, in which reference TRBV5-1 and TRBJ1-1 provide the parts outside the CDR3, is KAGVTQTPRYLIKTRGQQVTLSCSPISGHRSVSWYQQTPGQGLQFLFEYFSETQRNKGNFPGRFSGRQFSNSRSEMNVSTLELGDSALYLCASSLEGGERNTEAFFGQGTRLTVV.

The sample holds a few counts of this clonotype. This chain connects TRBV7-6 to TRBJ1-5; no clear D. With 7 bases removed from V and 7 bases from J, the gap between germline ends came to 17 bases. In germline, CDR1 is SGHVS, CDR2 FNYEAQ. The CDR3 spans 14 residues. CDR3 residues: CASTLSLSGQPQHF. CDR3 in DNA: TGTGCCAGCACCCTGAGCCTCAGTGGGCAGCCCCAGCATTTT.

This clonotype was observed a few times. The CDR3 protein is CASTPQGRANYGYTF. DNA for the CDR3: TGTGCCAGCACCCCACAGGGGAGGGCTAACTATGGCTACACCTTC. This chain links TRBV12-3 or TRBV12-4 with TRBJ1-2; TRBD1 agrees at 7 bases. CDR3 size: 15 residues. The V and J ends lost 7 bases and 0 bases, in that order; junction bases with no gene match: 8.

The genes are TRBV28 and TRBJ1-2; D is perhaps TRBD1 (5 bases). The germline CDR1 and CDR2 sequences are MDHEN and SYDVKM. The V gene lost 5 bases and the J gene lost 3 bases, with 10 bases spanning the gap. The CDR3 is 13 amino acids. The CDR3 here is CASSIGTDYGYTF. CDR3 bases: TGTGCCAGCAGTATAGGGACGGACTATGGCTACACCTTC.